The 8 T cell receptor beta chains listed next were all sequenced from one sample in a study of T cells in women clearing cervical HPV infection. Clones were sequenced by immunoSEQ multiplex PCR, and TCRdb holds only the in-frame ones, with some missing. The repertoire table contains approximately 21,000 clones. Sequenced: blood buffy coat. These receptors were collected from a woman aged 18 to 75 with a cervical HPV16 infection that either progressed to CIN3+ or cleared (not recorded which).

As concerns this clone: The sequenced fragment ends 3 residues before the CDR3 boundary, so the rest is inferred from the germline J gene. This chain links TRBV6-1 with TRBJ1-5; a possible D gene is TRBD1 (5 bases). The CDR3 contains 14 residues. Germline V gene lookup returns CDR1 MNHNS and CDR2 SASEGT. V lost 3 bases and J lost 6, with 12 bases in between. Partial CDR3 DNA: TGTGCCAGCAGTGAGTGGGGCGGAAGTCAGCCC. This translates into CASSEWGGSQP. The complete CDR3 sequence is CASSEWGGSQPQHF.

As to this clone: The read falls 3 residues short of the CDR3 end, and the missing part is taken from the germline J gene. The rearrangement links TRBV10-3 to TRBJ2-7, with 10 bases fitting TRBD2. Germline trimming cut 2 bases from V and 4 bases from J; bases unmatched to any gene: 5. The CDR3 loop spans 15 amino acids. CDR1 and CDR2 (germline): ENHRY, SYGVKD. The chain's CDR3 is CAISEEGSGRYEQYF. CDR3 DNA (partial): TGTGCCATCAGTGAGGAAGGTAGCGGGAGGTACGAG.

Concerning this clone itself: Read sequence stops 3 residues before the CDR3 end, and the germline J gene provides the missing end. This chain links TRBV20-1 with TRBJ2-1; TRBD2 aligns across 12 bases. The V segment lost 0 bases and the J segment 5 bases; nucleotides outside the gene matches: 20. CDR3 length: 21 amino acids. Germline CDR1 reads DFQATT; CDR2 reads SNEGSKA (reference sequence). The sequenced CDR3 bases are TGCAGTGCTAGAGATCTTTCGGCTAGCGGGAGGGCCAACAGACCCGACAATGAG. Translated: CSARDLSASGRANRPDNE. The CDR3 reads in full as CSARDLSASGRANRPDNEQFF.

In the case of this clone: Coverage ceases 3 residues before the CDR3 finishes, and the germline J gene fills in the end. V usage is TRBV11-3 and J usage is TRBJ2-1; 8 bases are a match to TRBD2. The J segment lost 6 bases and the V segment lost 7 bases, leaving 2 bases of the junction unmatched. Germline-derived CDR1 and CDR2 are SGHNT and YENEEA. The CDR3 totals 12 residues. The CDR3 bases that were read are TGTGCCAGCATGGGACTAGTCAATGAG. Encoded protein: CASMGLVNE. The entire CDR3 protein reads CASMGLVNEQFF.

With respect to this clone: The read gets to within 3 residues of the CDR3 end, and the germline J gene fills in the rest. The rearrangement uses TRBV7-2 and TRBJ2-4; tentative D call: TRBD1 (6 bases). The CDR3 extends over 15 amino acids. The germline V gene encodes CDR1 SGHTA and CDR2 FQGNSA. The CDR3 loop is CASSLAQQGDYGQYF. CDR3 DNA (partial): TGTGCCAGCAGCTTAGCGCAACAGGGTGACTATGGT.

On this clone: With the read ending 3 residues before the CDR3 end, the germline J gene is used to fill in that end. The chain uses TRBV7-9 and TRBJ1-2, with D possibly being TRBD1 (6 bases). In germline, CDR1 is SEHNR, CDR2 FQNEAQ (reference sequence). The CDR3 spans 15 residues. The CDR3 bases that were read are TGTGCCAGCAGCCCATTTGGACAGATATCTTTTGAC. It translates to CASSPFGQISFD. The full CDR3 protein is CASSPFGQISFDYTF.

Concerning this clone itself: The read ends 3 residues shy of where the CDR3 ends; the end is completed using the germline J gene. The chain recombines TRBV2 with TRBJ2-1; 8 bases are shared with TRBD1. CDR1 SNHLY and CDR2 FYNNEI come from the germline V gene. The length of the CDR3 is 15 residues. V was clipped by 7 bases and J by 8 bases; unmatched bases: 13. The CDR3 spells CASNLEGAGGYEQFF. The DNA read from the CDR3 is TGTGCCAGCAATTTAGAGGGGGCAGGGGGCTATGAG.

To note about this clone: Read data end 3 residues before the CDR3 end; the end is taken from the germline J gene. V is TRBV30 and J is TRBJ1-5; 8 bases agree with TRBD1. After removal of 0 bases from V and 3 bases from J, the junction contained 4 bases not matched to a gene. Germline V gives CDR1 GTSNPN, CDR2 SVGIG (reference sequence). The CDR3 spans 15 residues. This CDR3 reads CAWSVTGGANQPQHF. CDR3 DNA (partial): TGTGCCTGGAGTGTCACAGGGGGTGCCAATCAGCCC.